This entry describes one T cell receptor beta chain. The antigen remains undetermined. The data originate from a study of blood T cells in healthy people across ages. For the second PCR, which ran for about 7 to 11 cycles, a sample-barcoded 5' primer and a J-beta primer mix were used. One entry per CDR3 protein, called by TCRdb with MiXCR from the 5' RACE reads. This repertoire shows 1.5 million to 2 million distinct CDR3 sequences, roughly 27% found once; its top ten account for 6.5% to 8.5%. Overall study findings and caveats: Since the PBMCs were unsorted, naive and antigen-experienced cells could not be conclusively compared.

V was clipped by 3 bases and J by 2 bases, with 14 bases between them. CDR3 length: 15 amino acids. The V gene's germline CDR1 is SGHVS and CDR2 FNYEAQ. In each sample, at least 7 million PBMCs were isolated. The clonotype was recovered from a woman aged 25 to 39 in good health. This sequence joins TRBV7-6 and TRBJ2-7; no clear D. The sample taken for sequencing was blood. The CDR3 DNA follows: TGTGCCAGCAGCTTTTCGGACGGAAAGACCTACGAGCAGTACTTC. Translated, it gives CASSFSDGKTYEQYF.